Shown below are 29 T cell receptor beta chains from a single sample sequenced in a study of T cell repertoires in aging, cancer and after chemotherapy. Multiplex touch-down PCR with TRB-A/B primers amplified rearranged V-D-J TRB sequences. MiXCR was run by TCRdb on the multiplex PCR reads, yielding one entry per CDR3 protein. The data hold about 5,000 distinct CDR3 sequences, with 21% observed a single time. The template was genomic DNA from peripheral blood, not RNA. The sample comprised blood. These receptors were obtained from a human donor with a blood cancer.

This clonotype is classed as medium-sized. The CDR3 loop reads CASSFASTDTQYF. The CDR3 DNA is TGTGCCAGCAGCTTTGCTAGCACAGATACGCAGTATTTT. The chain links TRBV7-2 to TRBJ2-3; D uncertain. CDR3 length: 13 amino acids. The V end lost 3 bases, the J end lost 0 bases, and 4 bases lay between the germline ends. Germline V gene lookup returns CDR1 SGHTA and CDR2 FQGNSA.

The count of this clonotype is one. This could be a read error, since a much larger clone is one nucleotide away. V gene TRBV18 combines with J gene TRBJ1-4, with TRBD1 as a possible D gene (6 bases). The CDR3 loop spans 15 amino acids. Germline CDR1 is KGHSH and CDR2 is LQKENI. The V gene lost 8 bases and the J gene lost 9 bases, with 22 bases spanning the gap. In nucleotides, the CDR3 is TGTGCCAGCGGGAACAGGGAAGAGGGCAATAAAAAACTGTTTTTT. Protein product: CASGNREEGNKKLFF.

This clonotype counts as medium-sized (0.01 to 0.1%). This chain joins TRBV6-6 and TRBJ2-1; 9 bases match TRBD2. The CDR3 consists of 15 residues. V lost 1 base to trimming and J lost 5 bases; unmatched junction nucleotides: 3. Per germline, CDR1 MNHNY and CDR2 SVGAGI (reference sequence). The chain's CDR3 is CASSYWRGGNNEQFF. The CDR3 coding sequence is TGTGCCAGCAGTTACTGGCGGGGGGGCAACAATGAGCAGTTCTTC.

This chain uses TRBV6-2 or TRBV6-3 with TRBJ1-1; D might be TRBD1 (5 bases). The CDR3 has 16 residues. Germline V gene sequence: CDR1 MNHEY, CDR2 SVGEGT. V lost 0 bases and J lost 0, with 11 bases in between. The CDR3 coding sequence is TGTGCCAGCAGTTACTCGGGGCAGCAATTGAACACTGAAGCTTTCTTT. Its protein product is CASSYSGQQLNTEAFF.

This clonotype is classed as medium-sized. V usage is TRBV5-6 and J usage is TRBJ2-1; 9 positions match TRBD1. Germline CDR1 reads SGHDT; CDR2 reads YYEEEE. V was clipped by 3 bases and J by 7 bases; unmatched bases: 11. The CDR3 totals 16 residues. As DNA, the CDR3 is TGTGCCAGCAGCTACACCGGGACAGGGCGGTTGAATGAGCAGTTCTTC. Translated: CASSYTGTGRLNEQFF.

In the case of this clonotype: An end of the junction does not agree with germline; a read error may underlie this. The chain recombines TRBV12-3 or TRBV12-4 with TRBJ1-5; weak D call: TRBD1 (6 bases). This CDR3 comprises 16 residues. The CDR3 region is CASNLEGQRSNQPQHF. The CDR3 DNA follows: TGTGCCAGCAATTTAGAGGGACAACGGAGCAATCAGCCCCAGCATTTT.

This clonotype is deemed medium-sized. The chain recombines TRBV7-6 with TRBJ2-2, with unresolved D. This CDR3 comprises 13 residues. V was pared by 0 bases and J by 6 bases, with 5 bases between. Looked up from germline, CDR1 is SGHVS and CDR2 is FNYEAQ. The CDR3 protein is CASSLADAGELFF. The CDR3 bases are TGTGCCAGCAGCTTAGCGGATGCCGGGGAGCTGTTTTTT.

V usage is TRBV19 and J usage is TRBJ2-5; 8 positions match TRBD1. V lost 6 bases to trimming and J lost 3 bases; unmatched junction nucleotides: 6. From germline, CDR1 is LNHDA and CDR2 SQIVND (reference sequence). The CDR3 loop spans 14 amino acids. Here the CDR3 reads CASSDRGPEETQYF. The CDR3 nucleotides are TGTGCCAGTAGCGACAGGGGTCCGGAAGAGACCCAGTACTTC. The variable domain in full, completed from reference TRBV19 and TRBJ2-5, reads DGGITQSPKYLFRKEGQNVTLSCEQNLNHDAMYWYRQDPGQGLRLIYYSQIVNDFQKGDIAEGYSVSREKKESFPLTVTSAQKNPTAFYLCASSDRGPEETQYFGPGTRLLVL.

This chain uses TRBV12-3 or TRBV12-4 with TRBJ2-7; 7 bases fit TRBD2. This CDR3 comprises 13 residues. J was trimmed by 0 bases and V by 6 bases; bases with no gene match: 2. In DNA, the CDR3 is TGTGCCAGCAGAGCGGGGCCCTCCTACGAGCAGTACTTC. Translating gives CASRAGPSYEQYF.

This clonotype is termed medium-sized. The chain carries TRBV5-6 and TRBJ2-7; 11 bases are a match to TRBD1. Germline V CDR1 and CDR2: SGHDT, YYEEEE. The length of the CDR3 is 15 residues. Trimming cost V 4 bases and J 6 bases; bases outside gene matches: 9. In nucleotides, the CDR3 is TGTGCCAGCAGCCGTCCGGGACAGGGGGTAGGCGAGCAGTACTTC. Translated: CASSRPGQGVGEQYF.

In this sample, this clonotype is medium-sized (0.01 to 0.1%). The chain joins TRBV6-5 to TRBJ1-1; TRBD1 is a possible D gene (5 bases). Trimming stripped 6 bases from V and 0 bases from J, with 8 bases between. The CDR3 covers 13 residues. Germline lookup yields CDR1 MNHEY and CDR2 SVGAGI. The CDR3 loop reads CASRQGMNTEAFF. CDR3 DNA: TGTGCCAGCAGGCAGGGAATGAACACTGAAGCTTTCTTT.

In its sample, this clonotype ranks as medium-sized. The chain employs TRBV13 and TRBJ2-2; D is uncertain. The germline CDR1 and CDR2 sequences are PRHDT and FYEKMQ (reference sequence). Trimming stripped 3 bases from V and 1 base from J, with 3 bases between. This CDR3 comprises 13 residues. This chain's CDR3 is CASSFKNTGELFF. DNA for the CDR3: TGTGCCAGCAGCTTTAAGAACACCGGGGAGCTGTTTTTT.

The CDR3 nucleotides read TGCAGTGCTAGAGCCCCATTGGAGGGACGAGCTTTCTTT. It is translated as CSARAPLEGRAFF. J is TRBJ1-1 and V is TRBV20-1, with a possible D match to TRBD1 (5 bases). Germline-derived CDR1 and CDR2 are DFQATT and SNEGSKA (reference sequence). The CDR3 is 13 amino acids. V gave up 1 base and J gave up 10 bases, with 16 bases separating them.

This clonotype counts as medium-sized. The rearrangement uses TRBV6-2 or TRBV6-3 and TRBJ2-3; 7 bases match TRBD2. Germline V gene data show CDR1 as MNHEY and CDR2 as SVGEGT. CDR3 length: 13 residues. V was clipped by 6 bases and J by 6 bases; unmatched bases: 6. CDR3 in DNA: TGTGCCAGCAGACCAAGCGGGGCTGATACGCAGTATTTT. This sequence encodes CASRPSGADTQYF.

This clonotype was picked up a small number of times. DNA for the CDR3: TGTGCCAGCAGTCCGGGACAGAACAATCAGCCCCAGCATTTT. It codes for CASSPGQNNQPQHF. The genes are TRBV12-3 or TRBV12-4 and TRBJ1-5; the match to TRBD1 covers 7 bases. This CDR3 is built from 14 residues. Trimming took 5 bases from V and 3 from J; bases not matched to a gene: 4.

By frequency in the sample, this clonotype is medium-sized. The CDR3 here is CASSRQGNQPQHF. In nucleotides, the CDR3 is TGTGCCAGCAGTCGACAGGGTAACCAGCCCCAGCATTTT. The V gene is TRBV6-5, the J gene TRBJ1-5; 7 nucleotides align to TRBD1. The CDR3 loop spans 13 amino acids. The V segment lost 5 bases and the J segment 7 bases; nucleotides outside the gene matches: 5. Germline CDR1 and CDR2: MNHEY and SVGAGI.

This clonotype is deemed large (0.1 to 1%). This chain links TRBV29-1 with TRBJ2-5, with D perhaps TRBD1 (6 bases). The germline V gene has CDR1 SQVTM and CDR2 ANQGSEA. Trimming pared 1 base from V and 4 bases from J, leaving 13 bases between. The CDR3 consists of 14 residues. CDR3 DNA sequence: TGCAGCGTTGAAGGGTACAGGGCAGGAGAGACCCAGTACTTC. It specifies CSVEGYRAGETQYF.

The chain links TRBV5-4 to TRBJ2-1; 12 nucleotides line up with TRBD2. This CDR3 is 16 amino acids long. Germline V lookup: CDR1 SGHNT, CDR2 YYREEE (reference sequence). Trimming at V came to 6 bases and at J to 1 base, leaving 5 bases not matched to a gene. CDR3 sequence: CASTTSGGLSYNEQFF. CDR3 sequence (DNA): TGTGCCAGCACCACTAGCGGGGGGCTATCCTACAATGAGCAGTTCTTC.

For this clonotype: Since a much larger clone is just one base distant, this may be a read error. The gene calls are TRBV24-1 and TRBJ2-1; a possible D gene is TRBD2 (6 bases). The germline CDR1 and CDR2 sequences are KGHDR and SFDVKD. This CDR3 is 14 amino acids long. The CDR3 nucleotides are TGTGCCATCCCCTGGGGACTTGCCTACAATGAGCAGTTGTTC. Translation gives CAIPWGLAYNEQLF.

By share of the sample, this clonotype is medium-sized. The chain has TRBV6-2 or TRBV6-3 and TRBJ1-5, with D perhaps matching TRBD1 (5 bases). Germline V gene sequence: CDR1 MNHEY, CDR2 SVGEGT. V lost 5 bases and J 1 base, leaving 9 bases between the germline ends. The CDR3 runs to 14 residues. The DNA of the CDR3 is TGTGCCAGCAGTCAGGCAGGGAGCAATCAGCCCCAGCATTTT. Protein: CASSQAGSNQPQHF.

This clonotype has just a few counts. This rearrangement joins TRBV6-2 or TRBV6-3 to TRBJ1-2, with 9 nucleotides matching TRBD1. Germline CDR1 reads MNHEY; CDR2 reads SVGEGT. The CDR3 has 13 amino acids. V lost 11 bases, J lost 3 bases, and 7 bases stayed unmatched. CDR3 sequence: CAGGTGGYYGYTF. In DNA form, the CDR3 reads TGTGCCGGTGGCACAGGGGGCTACTATGGCTACACCTTC.

This clonotype showed up just a few times. The CDR3 DNA sequence: TGCGCCAGCAGCTTGGGAGGGTTAGGAAATAACTATGGCTACACCTTC. Translation: CASSLGGLGNNYGYTF. The rearrangement uses TRBV5-1 and TRBJ1-2; D call uncertain. The length of the CDR3 is 16 residues. V was pared by 0 bases and J by 1 base, with 13 bases between. Germline CDR1 is SGHRS and CDR2 is YFSETQ.

By sample share, this clonotype is medium-sized. The chain recombines TRBV7-6 with TRBJ2-5, with D tentatively TRBD1 or TRBD2 (7 bases each). V was shortened by 5 bases and J by 11 bases, with 18 bases between the two germline ends. This CDR3 is built from 13 residues. Germline loops: CDR1 SGHVS, CDR2 FNYEAQ. This CDR3 reads CASSPGGGPRQYF. CDR3 in DNA: TGTGCCAGCAGCCCAGGGGGGGGACCCAGACAGTACTTC.

As concerns this clonotype: A read error is possible here, since a much larger clone lies one base away. This chain connects TRBV6-1 to TRBJ2-6, with a possible D match to TRBD1 (5 bases). This CDR3 region has 15 residues. Germline CDR1 MNHNS, CDR2 SASEGT. The CDR3 coding sequence is TGTGCCAGCAGTTTGGGTCTCTCTGGGGCCAACGTCGTGACTTTC. Translated, it gives CASSLGLSGANVVTF.

As concerns this clonotype: A much larger clone lies one base from this, so it may be a read error. This chain links TRBV20-1 with TRBJ1-5; D not certain. V lost 2 bases and J 5 bases, leaving 13 bases between the germline ends. This CDR3 comprises 14 residues. Germline V lookup: CDR1 DFQATT, CDR2 SNEGSKA (reference sequence). In nucleotides, the CDR3 is TGCAGTGCTAGAAGGTCACGGGGAGATCAGCCCCAGCATTTT. The encoded protein is CSARRSRGDQPQHF.

The chain combines TRBV11-2 with TRBJ2-2; tentative D call: TRBD1 (5 bases). V lost 5 bases to trimming and J lost 6 bases, with 10 bases between them. The CDR3 spans 13 residues. Germline lookup yields CDR1 SGHAT and CDR2 FQNNGV. The chain's CDR3 is CASSRQHSGELFF. In nucleotides, the CDR3 is TGTGCCAGCAGCCGACAGCACTCCGGGGAGCTGTTTTTT.

This clonotype is judged medium-sized (0.01 to 0.1%). The V gene is TRBV5-4, the J gene TRBJ2-4; 7 nucleotides align to TRBD1. Germline loops: CDR1 SGHNT, CDR2 YYREEE (reference sequence). The V segment lost 4 bases and the J segment 8 bases; nucleotides outside the gene matches: 9. The CDR3 loop spans 14 amino acids. As DNA, the CDR3 is TGTGCCAGCAGCGTGGGACAGAGAAGGGACATTCAGTACTTC. Encoded protein: CASSVGQRRDIQYF.

This clonotype was detected a few times. The V call is TRBV5-6, the J call TRBJ2-7, with D possibly matching TRBD2 (6 bases). Per germline, CDR1 SGHDT and CDR2 YYEEEE. Trimming pared 4 bases from V and 3 bases from J, leaving 17 bases between. The CDR3 runs to 15 residues. The CDR3 DNA is TGTGCCAGCAGCCTGGGGGGTACCGGGCGCTACGAGCAGTACTTC. Translated, it gives CASSLGGTGRYEQYF.

The chain uses TRBV5-1 and TRBJ2-4; TRBD1 aligns across 8 bases. Germline V lookup: CDR1 SGHRS, CDR2 YFSETQ. Trimming took 1 base from V and 12 from J; bases not matched to a gene: 9. CDR3 length equals 14 residues. CDR3 DNA sequence: TGCGCCAGCAGCTTGAGGGCAGGGGGCCCCTCTCAGTACTTC. Its protein product is CASSLRAGGPSQYF.